This T cell receptor (beta chain) emerged from a study of OX40 agonist ivuxolimab in advanced cancers. Overall study context: Patients achieving partial responses numbered three: one hepatocellular carcinoma case and two cutaneous melanoma cases.

J lost 4 bases, V lost 5 bases, and 10 bases had no gene match. This CDR3 spans 15 amino acids. The germline CDR1 and CDR2 sequences are SGHNT and YENEEA. Assay: immunoSEQ multiplex PCR; the TCRdb copy retains only in-frame clones and omits some. The table lists tens of thousands of clones, 80% of them singletons, with about 4% in the top ten. The TCR originated in an adult with an advanced solid tumor such as melanoma, head and neck, liver or kidney cancer. The rearrangement joins TRBV11-3 to TRBJ2-5; 7 bases align to TRBD1. Here the sequenced sample was CD4+ or CD8+ T cells sorted from blood, taken in a trial of the OX40 agonist ivuxolimab. DNA for the CDR3: TGTGCCAGCAGCCCCCGACAGGGTTTGGGAGAGACCCAGTACTTC. It specifies CASSPRQGLGETQYF.